This TCR beta chain was documented in a study of CD8+ T cells in alopecia areata. This clone appeared a few times. Treatment meaning: oral pan-JAK inhibitor, 5-10 mg twice daily. Investigators isolated RNA and reverse transcribed it into cDNA to act as the sequencing template. TCRdb's table, derived via immunoSEQ multiplex PCR, lists solely in-frame clones and lacks some. The repertoire consists of about 140,000 clones, with about four fifths occurring once and the leading ten covering roughly 25%. The sequence was obtained from a human donor with alopecia areata. The specimen comprised CD8+ T cells sorted from blood, sampled at week 4, from a patient treated with tofacitinib.

The CDR3 spells CASSSDMRAGELFF. DNA of the CDR3: TGTGCCAGCAGCTCCGACATGAGGGCCGGGGAGCTGTTTTTT. The gene calls are TRBV13 and TRBJ2-2; tentatively, D is TRBD2 (5 bases). The germline V gene has CDR1 PRHDT and CDR2 FYEKMQ (reference sequence). The CDR3 length is 14 residues. Trimming cost V 4 bases and J 6 bases, with 12 bases left between them.